The T cell receptor beta chain described here comes from a study of T cell repertoires in cytomegalovirus infection. Comments on this clonotype: Its antigen is currently unknown. One end of the junction varies from germline; a read error may be responsible.

The CDR3 contains 16 residues. Germline-derived CDR1 and CDR2 are LGHNA and YNFKEQ. TCRdb re-derived calls from the reads in MiXCR, one entry per CDR3 protein. The repertoire holds about 400,000 distinct CDR3 sequences, with about a third as singletons. The receptor was derived from a human donor in good health (CMV status not recorded). Some clones in this sample may be carry-over from other donors' samples. The V call is TRBV4-2, the J call TRBJ2-3; perhaps TRBD2 as D (5 bases). Sample: cultured PBMCs, taken from culture after CMV antigen stimulation. In DNA form, the CDR3 reads TGCGCCAGCAGCCAAGATCGGCTAGCTAGCACAGATACGCAGTATTTT. Translation: CASSQDRLASTDTQYF.